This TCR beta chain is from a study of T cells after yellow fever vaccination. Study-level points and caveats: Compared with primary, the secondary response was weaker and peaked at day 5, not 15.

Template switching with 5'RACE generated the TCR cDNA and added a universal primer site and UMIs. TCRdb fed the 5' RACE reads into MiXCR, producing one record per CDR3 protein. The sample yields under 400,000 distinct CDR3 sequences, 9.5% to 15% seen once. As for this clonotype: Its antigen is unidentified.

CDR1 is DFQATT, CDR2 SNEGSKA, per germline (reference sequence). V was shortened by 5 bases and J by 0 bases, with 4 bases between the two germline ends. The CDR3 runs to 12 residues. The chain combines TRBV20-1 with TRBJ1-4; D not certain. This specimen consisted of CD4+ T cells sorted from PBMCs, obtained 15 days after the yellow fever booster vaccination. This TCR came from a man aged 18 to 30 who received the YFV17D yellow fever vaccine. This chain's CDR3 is CSAAATNEKLFF. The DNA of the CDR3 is TGCAGTGCTGCCGCAACTAATGAAAAACTGTTTTTT.